The sequence of this TCR beta chain was determined in a study of cytomegalovirus exposure and HLA in healthy donors. Study overall: Out of about 179 million T cells, an earlier analysis found roughly 100 million unique TCR beta sequences in total.

Primers: 60 Vbeta forward and 13 Jbeta reverse. As processed by the authors: Counted up in a later analysis, unique TCR beta chains came to some 82 million, with around 10 million shared. Method: immunoSEQ multiplex PCR; TCRdb's copy keeps in-frame clones and lacks some. V, J and clone size reflect that table, while D and trimming were determined from the DNA. This table has 100,000 to 150,000 clones, 70% to 80% appearing once. In the case of this clone: Its cognate antigen is unknown.

Regarding the study as a whole: HLA allele associations emerged for roughly 17,000 TCR beta sequences in a later analysis, at 0.05 false discovery rate.

The clonotype comes from a woman aged 50 to 60 in good health and CMV-seropositive. Sequenced: PBMCs.

CDR3 sequence reads: CASSEFGDRGGTEAFF. The CDR3 region has the DNA TGCGCCAGCAGTGAGTTCGGGGACAGGGGAGGAACTGAAGCTTTCTTT. The V gene is TRBV10-1, the J gene TRBJ1-1; 10 bases align to TRBD1. Germline lookup yields CDR1 WNHNN and CDR2 SYGVQD (reference sequence). This CDR3 contains 16 residues. With 1 base clipped from V and 5 bases from J, the junction kept 7 bases outside the gene matches.